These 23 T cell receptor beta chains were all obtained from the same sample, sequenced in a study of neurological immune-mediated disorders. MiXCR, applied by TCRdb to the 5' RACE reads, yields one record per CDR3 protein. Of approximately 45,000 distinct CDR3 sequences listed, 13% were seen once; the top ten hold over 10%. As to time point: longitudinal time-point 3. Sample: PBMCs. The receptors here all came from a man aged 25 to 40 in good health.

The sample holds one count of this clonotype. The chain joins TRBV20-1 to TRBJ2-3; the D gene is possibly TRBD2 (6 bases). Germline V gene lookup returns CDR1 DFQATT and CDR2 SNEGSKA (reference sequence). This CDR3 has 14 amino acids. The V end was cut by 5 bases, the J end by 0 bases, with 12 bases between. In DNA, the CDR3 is TGCAGTGCTGGGGGAGGTGTGAGCACAGATACGCAGTATTTT. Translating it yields CSAGGGVSTDTQYF.

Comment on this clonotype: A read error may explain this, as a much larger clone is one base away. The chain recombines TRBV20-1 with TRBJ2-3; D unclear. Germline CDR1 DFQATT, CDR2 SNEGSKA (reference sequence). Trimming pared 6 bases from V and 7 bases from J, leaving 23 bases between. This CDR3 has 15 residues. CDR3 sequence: CSAPSPATRHYTQYF. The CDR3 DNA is TGCAGTGCGCCATCACCCGCTACGCGCCACTATACGCAGTATTTT.

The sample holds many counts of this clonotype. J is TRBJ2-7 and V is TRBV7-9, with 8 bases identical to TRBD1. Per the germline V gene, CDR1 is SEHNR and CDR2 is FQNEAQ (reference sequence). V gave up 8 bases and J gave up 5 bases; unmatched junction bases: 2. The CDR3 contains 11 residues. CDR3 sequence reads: CASGTGDEQYF. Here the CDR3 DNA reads TGTGCCAGCGGGACAGGTGACGAGCAGTACTTC.

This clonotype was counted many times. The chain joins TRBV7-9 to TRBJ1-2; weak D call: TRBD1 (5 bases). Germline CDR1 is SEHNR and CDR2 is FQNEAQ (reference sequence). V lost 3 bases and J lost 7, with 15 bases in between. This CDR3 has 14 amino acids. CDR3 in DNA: TGTGCCAGCAGCTTGGTCCAGGCCGGGGGTGGCTACACCTTC. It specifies CASSLVQAGGGYTF.

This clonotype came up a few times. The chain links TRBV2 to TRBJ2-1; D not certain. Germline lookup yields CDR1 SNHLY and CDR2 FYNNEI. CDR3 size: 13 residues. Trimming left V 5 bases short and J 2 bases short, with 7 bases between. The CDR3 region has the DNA TGTGCCAGCAGTCCAGCCACCTACAATGAGCAGTTCTTC. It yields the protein CASSPATYNEQFF.

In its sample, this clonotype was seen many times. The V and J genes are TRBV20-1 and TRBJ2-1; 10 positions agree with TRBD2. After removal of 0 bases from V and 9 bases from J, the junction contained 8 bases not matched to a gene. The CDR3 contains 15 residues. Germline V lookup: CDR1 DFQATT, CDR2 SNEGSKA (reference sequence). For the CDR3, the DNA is TGCAGTGCTAGAGAGCTAGCGGGAGAAGGGATTGAGCAGTTCTTC. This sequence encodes CSARELAGEGIEQFF.

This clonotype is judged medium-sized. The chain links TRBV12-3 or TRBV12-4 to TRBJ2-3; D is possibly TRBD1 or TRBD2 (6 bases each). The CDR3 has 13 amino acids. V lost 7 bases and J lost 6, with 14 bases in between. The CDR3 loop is CASTPGGGDTQYF. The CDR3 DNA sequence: TGTGCCAGCACCCCCGGAGGGGGGGATACGCAGTATTTT.

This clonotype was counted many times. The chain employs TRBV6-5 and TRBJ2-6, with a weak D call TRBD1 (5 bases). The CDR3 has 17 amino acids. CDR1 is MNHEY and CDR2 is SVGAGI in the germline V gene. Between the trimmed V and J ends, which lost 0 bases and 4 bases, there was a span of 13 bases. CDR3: CASSYSGRVFGANVLTF. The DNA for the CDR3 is TGTGCCAGCAGTTACTCCGGCAGGGTCTTCGGGGCCAACGTCCTGACTTTC.

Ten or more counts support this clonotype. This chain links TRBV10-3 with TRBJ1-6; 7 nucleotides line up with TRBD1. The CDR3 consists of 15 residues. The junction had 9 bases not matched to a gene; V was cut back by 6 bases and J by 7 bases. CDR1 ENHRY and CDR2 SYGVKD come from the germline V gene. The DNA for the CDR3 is TGTGCCATCAGCGAAAGACAGGGTGGGAATTCACCCCTCCACTTT. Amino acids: CAISERQGGNSPLHF.

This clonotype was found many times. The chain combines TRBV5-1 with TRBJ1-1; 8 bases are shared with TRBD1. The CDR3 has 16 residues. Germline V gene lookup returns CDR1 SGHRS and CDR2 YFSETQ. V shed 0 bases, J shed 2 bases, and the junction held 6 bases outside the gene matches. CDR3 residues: CASSLAGGQVNTEAFF. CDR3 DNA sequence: TGCGCCAGCAGCTTGGCCGGGGGACAGGTAAACACTGAAGCTTTCTTT.

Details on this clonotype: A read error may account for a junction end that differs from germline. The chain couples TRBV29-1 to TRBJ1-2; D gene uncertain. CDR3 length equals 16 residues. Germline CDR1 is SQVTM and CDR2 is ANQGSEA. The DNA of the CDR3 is TGCAGCGGTGGCCCCTTTGCGCGATCCAATAACTATGGCTACATCTTC. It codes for CSGGPFARSNNYGYIF.

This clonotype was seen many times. CDR3 sequence: CASSSGPGTGELFF. CDR3 coding DNA: TGCGCCAGCAGTAGTGGCCCGGGCACCGGGGAGCTGTTTTTT. J is TRBJ2-2 and V is TRBV5-1; no clear D gene. Germline V gene lookup returns CDR1 SGHRS and CDR2 YFSETQ. The CDR3 runs to 14 residues. The V end lost 5 bases, the J end lost 4 bases, and 12 bases lay between the germline ends.

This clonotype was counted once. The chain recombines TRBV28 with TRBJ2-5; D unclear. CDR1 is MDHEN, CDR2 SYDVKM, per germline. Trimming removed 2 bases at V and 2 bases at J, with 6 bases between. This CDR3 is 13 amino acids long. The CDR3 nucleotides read TGTGCCAGCAGTTTAGCGAATCAAGAGACCCAGTACTTC. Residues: CASSLANQETQYF.

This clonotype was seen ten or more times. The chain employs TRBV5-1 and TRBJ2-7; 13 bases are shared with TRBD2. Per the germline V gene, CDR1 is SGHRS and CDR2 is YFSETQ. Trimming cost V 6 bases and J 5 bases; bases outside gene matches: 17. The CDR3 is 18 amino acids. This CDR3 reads CASKLGAIGLAGVDEQYF. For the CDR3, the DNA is TGCGCCAGCAAGTTAGGGGCGATCGGACTAGCGGGAGTAGACGAGCAGTACTTC.

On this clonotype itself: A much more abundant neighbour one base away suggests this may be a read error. The CDR3 loop reads CASIPSSGLAGADTQYF. CDR3 DNA sequence: TGTGCCAGCATCCCATCATCTGGACTAGCGGGCGCAGATACGCAGTATTTT. V gene TRBV3-1 combines with J gene TRBJ2-3; the match to TRBD2 covers 11 bases. The germline gives CDR1 LGHDT, CDR2 YNNKEL (reference sequence). The CDR3 consists of 17 residues. V lost 7 bases to trimming and J lost 4 bases; unmatched junction nucleotides: 13.

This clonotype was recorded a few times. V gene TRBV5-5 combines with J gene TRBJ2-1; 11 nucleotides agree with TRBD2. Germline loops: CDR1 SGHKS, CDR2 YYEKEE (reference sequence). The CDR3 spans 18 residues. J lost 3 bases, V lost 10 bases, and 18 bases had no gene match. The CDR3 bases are TGTGCCGCACGGGGGGATGTGACTAGCGGGAATTACTACAATGAGCAGTTCTTC. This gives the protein CAARGDVTSGNYYNEQFF.

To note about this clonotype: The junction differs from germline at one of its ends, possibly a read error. The CDR3 reads CAISLGTANTEAFF. The CDR3 bases are TGTGCCATCAGCCTCGGGACAGCTAACACTGAAGCTTTCTTT. The chain employs TRBV7-6 and TRBJ1-1, with 7 bases that match TRBD1. Germline CDR1 is SGHVS and CDR2 is FNYEAQ. The CDR3 extends over 14 amino acids.

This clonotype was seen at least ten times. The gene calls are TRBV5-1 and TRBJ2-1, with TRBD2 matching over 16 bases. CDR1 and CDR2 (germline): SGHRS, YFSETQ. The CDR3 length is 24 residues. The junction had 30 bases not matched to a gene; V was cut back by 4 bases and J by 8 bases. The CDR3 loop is CASSALANIVPGLAGGPLRYEQFF. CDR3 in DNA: TGCGCCAGCAGCGCCCTAGCCAATATCGTCCCGGGACTAGCGGGAGGGCCGCTCAGGTATGAGCAGTTCTTC.

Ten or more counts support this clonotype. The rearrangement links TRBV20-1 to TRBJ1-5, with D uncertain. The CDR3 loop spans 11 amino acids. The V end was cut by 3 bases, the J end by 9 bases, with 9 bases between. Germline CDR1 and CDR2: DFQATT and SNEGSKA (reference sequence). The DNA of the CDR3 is TGCAGTGCTAGGATGGGTGGGCCCCAGCATTTT. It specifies CSARMGGPQHF.

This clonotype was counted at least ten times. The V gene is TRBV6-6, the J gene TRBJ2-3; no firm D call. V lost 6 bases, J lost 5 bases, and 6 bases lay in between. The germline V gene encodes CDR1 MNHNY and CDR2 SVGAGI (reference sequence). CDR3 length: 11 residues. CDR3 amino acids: CASRELDTQYF. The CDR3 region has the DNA TGTGCCAGCAGAGAGTTAGATACGCAGTATTTT.

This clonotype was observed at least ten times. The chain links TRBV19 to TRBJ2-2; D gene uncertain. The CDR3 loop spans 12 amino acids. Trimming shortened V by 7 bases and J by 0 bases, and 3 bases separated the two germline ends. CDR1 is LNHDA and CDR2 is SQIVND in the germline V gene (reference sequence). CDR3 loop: CASKSNTGELFF. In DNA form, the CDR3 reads TGTGCCAGTAAGTCGAACACCGGGGAGCTGTTTTTT. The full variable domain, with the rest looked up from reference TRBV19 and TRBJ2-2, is DGGITQSPKYLFRKEGQNVTLSCEQNLNHDAMYWYRQDPGQGLRLIYYSQIVNDFQKGDIAEGYSVSREKKESFPLTVTSAQKNPTAFYLCASKSNTGELFFGEGSRLTVL.

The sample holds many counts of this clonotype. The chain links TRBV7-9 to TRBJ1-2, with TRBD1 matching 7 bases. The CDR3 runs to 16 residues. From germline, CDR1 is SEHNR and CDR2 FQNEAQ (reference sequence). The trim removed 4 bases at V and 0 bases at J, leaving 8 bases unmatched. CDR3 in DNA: TGTGCCAGCAGCTCCGCGACAGGGACCACTAACTATGGCTACACCTTC. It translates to CASSSATGTTNYGYTF.

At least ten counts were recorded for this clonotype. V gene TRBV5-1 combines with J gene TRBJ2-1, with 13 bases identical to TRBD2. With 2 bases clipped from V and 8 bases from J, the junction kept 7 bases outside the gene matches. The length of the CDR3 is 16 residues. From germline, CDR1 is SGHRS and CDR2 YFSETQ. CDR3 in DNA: TGCGCCAGCAGCTTTACCGGGACTAGCGGGATGTATGAGCAGTTCTTC. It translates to CASSFTGTSGMYEQFF.